This record covers a single T cell receptor beta chain. Each cell subset's genomic DNA was divided evenly among several immunoSEQ plates. Template for every sorted-subset replicate PCR totaled 150 to 250 ng DNA, tens of thousands of T cell genomes. Sequenced by immunoSEQ multiplex PCR; TCRdb stores in-frame clones only, minus some. Of over 1.4 million clones detected, 96% appear once; the ten largest clones hold approximately 1.2%. This entry comes from a study of shared clonotypes between healthy human individuals. Division of CD4+ cells produced a CD45RA+ naive subset and a CD45RA-negative memory subset. The germline V gene encodes CDR1 SGHNT and CDR2 YENEEA. V was shortened by 0 bases and J by 0 bases, with 11 bases between the two germline ends. The CDR3 is 17 residues long.

Sequences were obtained from naive CD4+ T cells sorted from blood. Subset: CD45RA+ positively selected. The chain is built from TRBV11-3 and TRBJ2-2; tentatively, D is TRBD1 or TRBD2 (6 bases each). The TCR originated in a man aged 25-45 years in good health. This CDR3 is CASSLEGGRTNTGELFF. CDR3 nucleotides: TGTGCCAGCAGCTTAGAGGGGGGCAGGACGAACACCGGGGAGCTGTTTTTT.